Following are 24 T cell receptor beta chains from one sample sequenced in a study of shared T cell receptors in the human thymus. Assay used: immunoSEQ multiplex PCR; TCRdb lists only in-frame clones, some missing. The sample yields approximately 760,000 clones, approximately 83% seen once. These sequences were also reported in another study, on human thymus T cells.

Sequencing was carried out using thymocytes. These TCRs come from a girl less than two years old with a congenital heart defect.

This chain links TRBV19 with TRBJ1-1; D is unclear. The CDR3 contains 15 residues. Trimming shortened V by 8 bases and J by 2 bases, and 18 bases separated the two germline ends. From germline, CDR1 is LNHDA and CDR2 SQIVND (reference sequence). The CDR3 loop is CASRPWQAINTEAFF. The CDR3 DNA is TGTGCCAGTCGACCTTGGCAGGCCATCAACACTGAAGCTTTCTTT.

The chain links TRBV4-1 to TRBJ1-5; D gene unclear. Trimming removed 3 bases at V and 5 bases at J, with 14 bases between. CDR1 MGHRA and CDR2 YSYEKL come from the germline V gene. The CDR3 runs to 15 residues. The CDR3 reads CASSHTVPGDQPQHF. The CDR3 region has the DNA TGCGCCAGCAGCCATACGGTCCCAGGCGATCAGCCCCAGCATTTT.

The rearrangement uses TRBV25-1 and TRBJ1-5, with D unclear. CDR3 length: 15 amino acids. CDR1 and CDR2 from the germline V gene are MGHDK and SYGVNS. The ends were cut back, 3 bases at V and 4 bases at J, with 13 bases in the middle. DNA of the CDR3: TGTGCCAGCAGTGATGGAGCGGGCCTTAATCAGCCCCAGCATTTT. This codes for CASSDGAGLNQPQHF.

The chain couples TRBV7-2 to TRBJ2-7; 8 nucleotides agree with TRBD2. V trimming: 5 bases; J trimming: 6 bases; junction bases outside the gene matches: 18. This CDR3 is built from 17 residues. CDR1 is SGHTA, CDR2 FQGNSA, per germline. CDR3 loop: CASSPGTSKFPTGEQYF. Here the CDR3 DNA reads TGTGCCAGCAGCCCTGGGACTAGTAAATTCCCTACGGGCGAGCAGTACTTC.

A single count supports this clone. The chain is built from TRBV19 and TRBJ1-2, with D possibly matching TRBD1 (5 bases). The CDR3 contains 11 residues. CDR1 and CDR2 from the germline V gene are LNHDA and SQIVND (reference sequence). The V end was cut by 8 bases, the J end by 6 bases, with 10 bases between. Written as DNA, the CDR3 is TGTGCCAGTCAGAAGGGGAATGGCTACACCTTC. It translates to CASQKGNGYTF.

The table lists this clone with a count of one. The chain carries TRBV4-3 and TRBJ2-7, with D maybe TRBD1 (5 bases). The germline V gene encodes CDR1 LGHNA and CDR2 YSLEER. V was trimmed by 2 bases and J by 2 bases, leaving 16 bases between them. This CDR3 comprises 16 residues. The CDR3 DNA sequence: TGCGCCAGCAGCCAACGTAAAGAACCAGGGCCCTACGAGCAGTACTTC. Protein product: CASSQRKEPGPYEQYF.

This sequence joins TRBV6-6 and TRBJ1-1, with a possible D match to TRBD1 (6 bases). V dropped 7 bases and J dropped 3 bases, with 12 bases sitting between them. The germline V gene has CDR1 MNHNY and CDR2 SVGAGI (reference sequence). This CDR3 region has 13 residues. CDR3 residues: CASTARGYTEAFF. The DNA for the CDR3 is TGTGCCAGCACAGCCAGGGGCTACACTGAAGCTTTCTTT.

This clone showed up just a few times. The chain is built from TRBV5-1 and TRBJ2-7; 7 bases match TRBD2. The V gene's germline CDR1 is SGHRS and CDR2 YFSETQ. The CDR3 covers 13 residues. The ends lost 5 bases at V and 2 bases at J; junction bases unmatched: 4. The CDR3 region is CASRPGTTYEQYF. The CDR3 coding sequence is TGCGCCAGCAGACCCGGGACTACCTACGAGCAGTACTTC.

The rearrangement joins TRBV7-9 to TRBJ1-2; 7 bases line up with TRBD1. The CDR3 spans 15 residues. Unmatched junction bases numbered 5, after V lost 4 bases and J lost 0 bases. CDR1 is SEHNR, CDR2 FQNEAQ, per germline (reference sequence). CDR3 sequence reads: CASSSTGTANYGYTF. The CDR3 DNA is TGTGCCAGCAGCTCAACCGGGACAGCTAACTATGGCTACACCTTC.

The V gene is TRBV28, the J gene TRBJ2-1, with D perhaps matching TRBD2 (6 bases). The CDR3 is 18 residues long. Germline CDR1 and CDR2: MDHEN and SYDVKM. Trimming took off 5 bases at V and 1 base at J, with 21 bases between the two ends. Written as DNA, the CDR3 is TGTGCCAGCAGTCTACCCGCATTTGGGGGGAGATCCTACAATGAGCAGTTCTTC. Its protein is CASSLPAFGGRSYNEQFF. Based on the CDR3 plus reference TRBV28 and TRBJ2-1, the full variable domain is DVKVTQSSRYLVKRTGEKVFLECVQDMDHENMFWYRQDPGLGLRLIYFSYDVKMKEKGDIPEGYSVSREKKERFSLILESASTNQTSMYLCASSLPAFGGRSYNEQFFGPGTRLTVL.

The rearrangement uses TRBV7-2 and TRBJ1-1; 8 positions match TRBD1. Germline CDR1 reads SGHTA; CDR2 reads FQGNSA. Trimming cost V 2 bases and J 0 bases; bases outside gene matches: 8. This CDR3 region has 17 residues. The CDR3 here is CASSLSRDRGMNTEAFF. CDR3 sequence (DNA): TGTGCCAGCAGCTTATCCCGAGACAGGGGCATGAACACTGAAGCTTTCTTT.

The chain uses TRBV7-2 and TRBJ2-7; 9 bases line up with TRBD1. This CDR3 has 17 residues. In germline, CDR1 is SGHTA, CDR2 FQGNSA. V lost 5 bases, J lost 5 bases, and 16 bases stayed unmatched. As DNA, the CDR3 is TGTGCCAGCAGCCCTACCACCCACGGGACAGGGTGCAACGAGCAGTACTTC. Translated, it gives CASSPTTHGTGCNEQYF.

The table lists this clone with a few counts. The J gene is TRBJ2-7, the V gene TRBV7-2; D may be TRBD2 (5 bases). Between the trimmed V and J ends, which lost 2 bases and 1 base, there was a span of 18 bases. This CDR3 contains 17 residues. Germline V gene sequence: CDR1 SGHTA, CDR2 FQGNSA. DNA of the CDR3: TGTGCCAGCAGCTTATTTGGAGGCGTGGTGGAATCCTACGAGCAGTACTTC. This encodes CASSLFGGVVESYEQYF.

The CDR3 DNA reads as TGTGCCAGCAGTTTCAGCGGGGGGGCTCTAAGAAATGAGCAGTTCTTC. Amino acids: CASSFSGGALRNEQFF. V is TRBV7-8 and J is TRBJ2-1; 10 nucleotides match TRBD2. The CDR3 contains 16 residues. The junction had 12 bases not matched to a gene; V was cut back by 6 bases and J by 7 bases. Germline V gives CDR1 SGHVS, CDR2 FQNEAQ.

The chain carries TRBV10-3 and TRBJ2-7; 7 bases map to TRBD2. With 3 bases clipped from V and 2 bases from J, the junction kept 4 bases outside the gene matches. The CDR3 spans 14 residues. Germline loops: CDR1 ENHRY, CDR2 SYGVKD. This chain's CDR3 is CAISDYTSAYEQYF. The CDR3 DNA is TGTGCCATCAGTGATTATACTAGCGCCTACGAGCAGTACTTC.

The V gene is TRBV5-1, the J gene TRBJ1-4, with D possibly being TRBD1 (5 bases). The CDR3 spans 16 residues. Germline values: CDR1 SGHRS, CDR2 YFSETQ. V was clipped by 4 bases and J by 1 base, with 14 bases between them. DNA for the CDR3: TGCGCCAGCAGCCAAGGGCTGGGGGGAACTAATGAAAAACTGTTTTTT. Translating it yields CASSQGLGGTNEKLFF.

This rearrangement joins TRBV7-6 to TRBJ1-2, with D maybe TRBD1 (5 bases). The germline gives CDR1 SGHVS, CDR2 FNYEAQ. Trimming took 0 bases from V and 2 from J, leaving 16 bases between them. This CDR3 region has 17 residues. CDR3 residues: CASSLASGTGRNYGYTF. The CDR3 DNA sequence: TGTGCCAGCAGCTTAGCGAGTGGAACAGGCAGAAACTATGGCTACACCTTC.

The rearrangement links TRBV12-5 to TRBJ1-2; TRBD1 aligns across 7 bases. The V and J ends lost 3 bases and 0 bases, in that order; junction bases with no gene match: 4. The CDR3 extends over 15 amino acids. Germline-derived CDR1 and CDR2 are LGHNT and FRNRAP. CDR3 sequence (DNA): TGTGCTAGTGGTTTCTGGGGGACAGCTAACTATGGCTACACCTTC. It yields the protein CASGFWGTANYGYTF.

The rearrangement joins TRBV5-1 to TRBJ2-7, with 8 bases fitting TRBD1. The CDR3 runs to 14 residues. The germline CDR1 and CDR2 sequences are SGHRS and YFSETQ. V shed 5 bases, J shed 7 bases, and the junction held 11 bases outside the gene matches. The DNA for the CDR3 is TGCGCCAGCAGACCACCAGCAGGGGGCGGAGAGCAGTACTTC. Protein sequence: CASRPPAGGGEQYF.

The chain couples TRBV5-8 to TRBJ2-7, with 8 bases lining up with TRBD1. The CDR3 length is 15 residues. V trimming: 2 bases; J trimming: 2 bases; junction bases outside the gene matches: 6. Germline V CDR1 and CDR2: SGHTS, YDEGEE. The CDR3 is CASSFRQGATYEQYF. Here the CDR3 DNA reads TGTGCCAGCAGCTTTCGTCAGGGGGCGACCTACGAGCAGTACTTC.

The chain carries TRBV7-2 and TRBJ2-2; D gene uncertain. The CDR3 spans 14 residues. Trimming shortened V by 4 bases and J by 5 bases, and 11 bases separated the two germline ends. CDR1 is SGHTA, CDR2 FQGNSA, per germline. CDR3 in amino acids: CASSSIVETGELFF. CDR3 nucleotides: TGTGCCAGCAGCTCTATTGTAGAAACCGGGGAGCTGTTTTTT.

The chain is built from TRBV5-1 and TRBJ1-4, with D perhaps TRBD1 (5 bases). The CDR3 runs 16 residues. The V gene lost 4 bases and the J gene lost 4 bases, with 17 bases spanning the gap. In germline, CDR1 is SGHRS, CDR2 YFSETQ. Here the CDR3 reads CASSPGRGGLNEKLFF. The CDR3 region has the DNA TGCGCCAGCAGCCCCGGACGGGGGGGACTTAATGAAAAACTGTTTTTT.

This chain connects TRBV28 to TRBJ2-2; 7 bases align to TRBD1. The CDR3 has 18 amino acids. J was trimmed by 2 bases and V by 3 bases; bases with no gene match: 12. Germline V gene lookup returns CDR1 MDHEN and CDR2 SYDVKM. The chain's CDR3 is CASSFLGQETPNTGELFF. Written as DNA, the CDR3 is TGTGCCAGCAGTTTCCTTGGACAGGAGACACCTAACACCGGGGAGCTGTTTTTT.

Only one count was recorded for this clone. The rearrangement links TRBV6-5 to TRBJ1-1, with 9 bases identical to TRBD1. V lost 4 bases, J lost 0 bases, and 3 bases stayed unmatched. CDR3 size: 15 residues. The germline gives CDR1 MNHEY, CDR2 SVGAGI. The CDR3 nucleotides read TGTGCCAGCAGTTGGGGGACAGGGCTGAACACTGAAGCTTTCTTT. Amino acids: CASSWGTGLNTEAFF.